This is a list of T cell receptor beta chains from one sample in a study of HIV-infected children after antiretroviral therapy interruption. In TCRdb, the 3' RACE reads were re-called with MiXCR into one record per CDR3 protein. The top ten clones hold roughly 0.7% of a sample with around 50,000 distinct CDR3 sequences, roughly 4% of them seen once. The sequenced sample was CD45RA+ CD4+ T cells from PBMCs, pooled from several time points, obtained from a donor given antiretroviral therapy, either interrupted or continuous. These TCRs come from a pool of human donors with HIV. CDR3s include the opening cysteine and the closing phenylalanine or tryptophan. Fields, in order: J gene, clone size, CDR3 length, D gene, V gene, CDR3 DNA, CDR3 protein. The D gene is left open where the match is weak. The size of a clone is reported for some rows only, either as once, few or many, or as a class for expanded clones.

j_gene: TRBJ1-6; abundance: many; len: 14; d_gene: TRBD1; v_gene: TRBV12-3/TRBV12-4; CDR3nt: TGTGCCAGCAGTTTTGTCCCCAGGGGGTCACCCCTCCACTTT; CDR3aa: CASSFVPRGSPLHF
j_gene: TRBJ2-3; abundance: many; len: 22; d_gene: NA; v_gene: TRBV7-2; CDR3nt: TGTGCCAGCAGCTTAGTACTTGTCGGGGGACCCAGGAACAGAAACTCCACAGATACGCAGTATTTT; CDR3aa: CASSLVLVGGPRNRNSTDTQYF
j_gene: TRBJ1-5; abundance: many; len: 16; d_gene: NA; v_gene: TRBV19; CDR3nt: TGTGCCAGTAGTATAAGGGCAGAAAGCCCGAATCAGCCCCAGCATTTT; CDR3aa: CASSIRAESPNQPQHF
j_gene: TRBJ2-7; abundance: many; len: 12; d_gene: TRBD1; v_gene: TRBV27; CDR3nt: TGTGCCAGCAGTTTGACAGGGTACGAGCAGTACTTC; CDR3aa: CASSLTGYEQYF
j_gene: TRBJ2-1; abundance: many; len: 13; d_gene: NA; v_gene: TRBV30; CDR3nt: TGTGCCTGGACACTTAACACACAGAATGAGCAGTTCTTC; CDR3aa: CAWTLNTQNEQFF
j_gene: TRBJ1-5; abundance: NA; len: 13; d_gene: NA; v_gene: TRBV10-3; CDR3nt: TGTGCCATCAGGGGGGATAGCAATCAGCCCCAGCATTTT; CDR3aa: CAIRGDSNQPQHF
j_gene: TRBJ2-1; abundance: few; len: 16; d_gene: NA; v_gene: TRBV1; CDR3nt: TGCACCAGACTAGCGGGGGGGCTAAGGTCGCCTAGTGAGCAGTTCTTC; CDR3aa: CTRLAGGLRSPSEQFF
j_gene: TRBJ2-5; abundance: many; len: 13; d_gene: NA; v_gene: TRBV29-1; CDR3nt: TGCAGCGGGGGAATGACAGCCCAAGAGACCCAGTACTTC; CDR3aa: CSGGMTAQETQYF
j_gene: TRBJ1-1; abundance: many; len: 12; d_gene: TRBD1; v_gene: TRBV28; CDR3nt: TGTGCCAGCAGAAACCGACAGGGGAGGTCTTTCTTT; CDR3aa: CASRNRQGRSFF
j_gene: TRBJ2-5; abundance: NA; len: 14; d_gene: NA; v_gene: TRBV14; CDR3nt: TGTGCCAGCAGCCAACAACGCTTACAAGAGACCCAGTACTTC; CDR3aa: CASSQQRLQETQYF
j_gene: TRBJ1-3; abundance: many; len: 16; d_gene: TRBD1; v_gene: TRBV12-3/TRBV12-4; CDR3nt: TGTGCCAGCAGTTTAGCGCCGGGACAGGGTTGGGACACCATATATTTT; CDR3aa: CASSLAPGQGWDTIYF
j_gene: TRBJ2-4; abundance: many; len: 13; d_gene: NA; v_gene: TRBV10-2; CDR3nt: TGCGCCAGCAGTGACATAGCCAAAAACATTCAGTACTTC; CDR3aa: CASSDIAKNIQYF
j_gene: TRBJ1-2; abundance: many; len: 12; d_gene: NA; v_gene: TRBV7-2; CDR3nt: TGTGCCAGCAGCCCGAAGACAGATGGCTACACCTTC; CDR3aa: CASSPKTDGYTF
j_gene: TRBJ1-5; abundance: medium-sized; len: 14; d_gene: TRBD1; v_gene: TRBV25-1; CDR3nt: TGTGCCAGCAGTGCCGCAGGGGGCCCTCAGCCCCAGCATTTT; CDR3aa: CASSAAGGPQPQHF
j_gene: TRBJ1-6; abundance: NA; len: 14; d_gene: NA; v_gene: TRBV12-3/TRBV12-4; CDR3nt: TGTGCCAGCACAGCCGGGCCGGGAAATTCACCCCTCCACTTT; CDR3aa: CASTAGPGNSPLHF
j_gene: TRBJ2-5; abundance: many; len: 16; d_gene: NA; v_gene: TRBV29-1; CDR3nt: TGCAGCGTTGGCTTGACGGGGATTGCGCAGCAAGAGACCCAGTACTTC; CDR3aa: CSVGLTGIAQQETQYF
j_gene: TRBJ1-6; abundance: many; len: 15; d_gene: NA; v_gene: TRBV12-3/TRBV12-4; CDR3nt: TGTGCCAGCAGTTTAACCGGACAGCTCAATTCACCCCTCCACTTT; CDR3aa: CASSLTGQLNSPLHF
j_gene: TRBJ1-6; abundance: NA; len: 13; d_gene: NA; v_gene: TRBV12-3/TRBV12-4; CDR3nt: TGTGCCAGCAGTTTGGACGAGAATTCACCCCTCCACTTT; CDR3aa: CASSLDENSPLHF
j_gene: TRBJ2-7; abundance: many; len: 14; d_gene: NA; v_gene: TRBV28; CDR3nt: TGTGCCAGCAGCTACGACAGGAGCTCCTACGAGCAGTACTTC; CDR3aa: CASSYDRSSYEQYF
j_gene: TRBJ2-6; abundance: NA; len: 15; d_gene: NA; v_gene: TRBV3-1; CDR3nt: TGTGCCAGCAGCCAAGAAGGGATCGGGGCCAACGTCCTGACTTTC; CDR3aa: CASSQEGIGANVLTF
j_gene: TRBJ2-7; abundance: many; len: 13; d_gene: NA; v_gene: TRBV5-1; CDR3nt: TGCGCCAGCAGCACTCCGGGGGCCCACGAGCAGTACTTC; CDR3aa: CASSTPGAHEQYF
j_gene: TRBJ1-1; abundance: many; len: 14; d_gene: NA; v_gene: TRBV20-1; CDR3nt: TGCAGTGCTAGAGTCGGCAACATGAACACTGAAGCTTTCTTT; CDR3aa: CSARVGNMNTEAFF
j_gene: TRBJ1-2; abundance: NA; len: 14; d_gene: TRBD1; v_gene: TRBV10-3; CDR3nt: TGTGCCATCAGTACTACCGGACAGGACTATGGCTACACCTTC; CDR3aa: CAISTTGQDYGYTF
j_gene: TRBJ2-7; abundance: NA; len: 10; d_gene: NA; v_gene: TRBV10-3; CDR3nt: TGTGCCATCAGCGAGAATACCTCGTACTTC; CDR3aa: CAISENTSYF
j_gene: TRBJ1-1; abundance: NA; len: 13; d_gene: NA; v_gene: TRBV6-2/TRBV6-3; CDR3nt: TGTGCCAGCATTCTGGACAGCTACACTGAAGCTTTCTTT; CDR3aa: CASILDSYTEAFF
j_gene: TRBJ1-4; abundance: many; len: 13; d_gene: NA; v_gene: TRBV7-2; CDR3nt: TGTGCCAGCAGCTGGCGGCGCGATGAAAAACTGTTTTTT; CDR3aa: CASSWRRDEKLFF
j_gene: TRBJ1-2; abundance: many; len: 13; d_gene: NA; v_gene: TRBV25-1; CDR3nt: TGTGCCAGCAGTGTTGGCTTTCGGGATGGCTACACCTTC; CDR3aa: CASSVGFRDGYTF
j_gene: TRBJ2-5; abundance: many; len: 13; d_gene: TRBD1; v_gene: TRBV30; CDR3nt: TGTGCCTGGAGCACAGGGGGAGAGGAGACCCAGTACTTC; CDR3aa: CAWSTGGEETQYF
j_gene: TRBJ1-6; abundance: many; len: 15; d_gene: TRBD1; v_gene: TRBV2; CDR3nt: TGTGCCAGCAGCGACCGGGACAGGGGCGCTTCACCCCTCCACTTT; CDR3aa: CASSDRDRGASPLHF
j_gene: TRBJ2-7; abundance: many; len: 12; d_gene: NA; v_gene: TRBV6-5; CDR3nt: TGTGCCAGCAGTGCTGGGGGCCCCGAGCAGTACTTC; CDR3aa: CASSAGGPEQYF
j_gene: TRBJ1-2; abundance: medium-sized; len: 14; d_gene: NA; v_gene: TRBV5-4; CDR3nt: TGTGCCAGCAGCCCAAGCAGGGAAAACTATGGCTACACCTTC; CDR3aa: CASSPSRENYGYTF
j_gene: TRBJ2-1; abundance: many; len: 15; d_gene: NA; v_gene: TRBV2; CDR3nt: TGTGCCAGCATGGATAGCGCAAGCTCCTACAATGAGCAGTTCTTC; CDR3aa: CASMDSASSYNEQFF
j_gene: TRBJ1-2; abundance: many; len: 14; d_gene: NA; v_gene: TRBV18; CDR3nt: TGTGCCAGCTCGTCCCCGGACTTGAGCTATGGCTACACCTTC; CDR3aa: CASSSPDLSYGYTF
j_gene: TRBJ2-3; abundance: many; len: 13; d_gene: NA; v_gene: TRBV5-1; CDR3nt: TGCGCCAGCAGCTTGGGCCCACCAGATACGCAGTATTTT; CDR3aa: CASSLGPPDTQYF
j_gene: TRBJ2-1; abundance: many; len: 14; d_gene: TRBD1; v_gene: TRBV24-1; CDR3nt: TGTGCCACCACGGAAGGGACAGACTACAATGAGCAGTTCTTC; CDR3aa: CATTEGTDYNEQFF
j_gene: TRBJ2-3; abundance: many; len: 16; d_gene: TRBD1; v_gene: TRBV9; CDR3nt: TGTGCCAGCAGCATAACCCGGGACAGGGGCACAGATACGCAGTATTTT; CDR3aa: CASSITRDRGTDTQYF
j_gene: TRBJ1-1; abundance: many; len: 14; d_gene: NA; v_gene: TRBV23-1; CDR3nt: TGCGCCAGCGGCCGAAAACAGGGACTGAATGAAGCTTTCTTT; CDR3aa: CASGRKQGLNEAFF
j_gene: TRBJ2-1; abundance: few; len: 12; d_gene: NA; v_gene: TRBV11-2; CDR3nt: TGTGCCAGCAGCTTAGACAGCAATGAGCAGTTCTTC; CDR3aa: CASSLDSNEQFF
j_gene: TRBJ2-7; abundance: many; len: 14; d_gene: TRBD1; v_gene: TRBV10-3; CDR3nt: TGTGCCATCAATCCAGGACAGGGGGCTGACGAGCAGTACTTC; CDR3aa: CAINPGQGADEQYF
j_gene: TRBJ1-1; abundance: many; len: 15; d_gene: TRBD1; v_gene: TRBV2; CDR3nt: TGTGCCAGCAAGATAGCGACAGGGGGCATCACTGAAGCTTTCTTT; CDR3aa: CASKIATGGITEAFF
j_gene: TRBJ2-3; abundance: many; len: 15; d_gene: NA; v_gene: TRBV5-1; CDR3nt: TGCGCCAGCAGCTTGATAGGACACGACTCAGATACGCAGTATTTT; CDR3aa: CASSLIGHDSDTQYF
j_gene: TRBJ2-7; abundance: many; len: 13; d_gene: NA; v_gene: TRBV21-1; CDR3nt: TGTGCCACCGGGACAGGAAGAACCTACGAGCAGTACTTC; CDR3aa: CATGTGRTYEQYF
j_gene: TRBJ2-5; abundance: many; len: 13; d_gene: NA; v_gene: TRBV19; CDR3nt: TGTGCCAGTAGTATTGGGGGACCGGAGACCCAGTACTTC; CDR3aa: CASSIGGPETQYF
j_gene: TRBJ2-4; abundance: few; len: 15; d_gene: TRBD1; v_gene: TRBV27; CDR3nt: TGTGCCACCCGCGGACAGGACAAAGACAAAAACATTCAGTACTTC; CDR3aa: CATRGQDKDKNIQYF
j_gene: TRBJ2-7; abundance: few; len: 14; d_gene: NA; v_gene: TRBV28; CDR3nt: TGTGCCAGCAGTTACACAGGGTCCGGCTACGAGCAGTACTTC; CDR3aa: CASSYTGSGYEQYF
j_gene: TRBJ1-5; abundance: many; len: 17; d_gene: TRBD1; v_gene: TRBV5-1; CDR3nt: TGCGCCAGCAGCCCGAGAAGGACAGGAAAAGGGGCTCAGCCCCAGCATTTT; CDR3aa: CASSPRRTGKGAQPQHF
j_gene: TRBJ2-7; abundance: many; len: 15; d_gene: NA; v_gene: TRBV25-1; CDR3nt: TGTGCCAGCAGTGAAGAAGGCCCGCTCTCCTACGAGCAGTACTTC; CDR3aa: CASSEEGPLSYEQYF
j_gene: TRBJ1-6; abundance: few; len: 16; d_gene: NA; v_gene: TRBV3-1; CDR3nt: TGTGCCAGCAGCCAAGATAGGTTGGGGGTGGGCTCACCCCTCCACTTT; CDR3aa: CASSQDRLGVGSPLHF
j_gene: TRBJ2-1; abundance: many; len: 16; d_gene: TRBD1; v_gene: TRBV12-3/TRBV12-4; CDR3nt: TGTGCCAGCACCCCGAGGGGGCAGGGGGCAAGGAATGAGCAGTTCTTC; CDR3aa: CASTPRGQGARNEQFF
j_gene: TRBJ2-7; abundance: many; len: 14; d_gene: NA; v_gene: TRBV20-1; CDR3nt: TGCAGTGCTAGCGTGCGGGGACAGTTCTACGAGCAGTACTTC; CDR3aa: CSASVRGQFYEQYF
j_gene: TRBJ1-1; abundance: many; len: 13; d_gene: NA; v_gene: TRBV6-1; CDR3nt: TGTGCCAGCACCTCACCCGGGGGCACTGAAGCTTTCTTT; CDR3aa: CASTSPGGTEAFF
j_gene: TRBJ1-2; abundance: many; len: 13; d_gene: NA; v_gene: TRBV7-2; CDR3nt: TGTGCCTCGCAACCGGACAGATTTTTGGGCTACACCTTC; CDR3aa: CASQPDRFLGYTF